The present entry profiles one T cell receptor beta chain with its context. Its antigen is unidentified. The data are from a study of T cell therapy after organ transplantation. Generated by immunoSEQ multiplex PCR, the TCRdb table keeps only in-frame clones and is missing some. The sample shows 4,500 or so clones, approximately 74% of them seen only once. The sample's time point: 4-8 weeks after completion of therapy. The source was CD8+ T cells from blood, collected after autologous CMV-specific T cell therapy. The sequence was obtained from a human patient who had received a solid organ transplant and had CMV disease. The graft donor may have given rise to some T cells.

CDR3 region: CASAEGATLNTEAFF. The CDR3 DNA is TGTGCCAGCGCTGAAGGGGCCACCTTGAACACTGAAGCTTTCTTT. This sequence joins TRBV28 and TRBJ1-1; tentatively, D is TRBD1 (5 bases). The V end was cut by 8 bases, the J end by 0 bases, with 16 bases between. The germline CDR1 and CDR2 sequences are MDHEN and SYDVKM. The length of the CDR3 is 15 residues.